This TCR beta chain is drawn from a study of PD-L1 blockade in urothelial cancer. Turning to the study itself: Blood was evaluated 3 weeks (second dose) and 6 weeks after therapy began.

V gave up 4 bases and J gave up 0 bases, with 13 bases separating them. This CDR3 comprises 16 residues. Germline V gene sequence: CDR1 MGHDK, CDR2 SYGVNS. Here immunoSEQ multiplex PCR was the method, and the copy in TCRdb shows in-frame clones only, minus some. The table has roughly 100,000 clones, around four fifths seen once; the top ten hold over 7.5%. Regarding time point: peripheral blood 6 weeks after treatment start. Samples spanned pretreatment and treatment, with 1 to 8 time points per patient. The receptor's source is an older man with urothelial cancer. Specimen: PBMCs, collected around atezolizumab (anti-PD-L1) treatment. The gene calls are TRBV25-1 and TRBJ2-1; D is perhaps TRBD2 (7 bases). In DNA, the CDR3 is TGTGCCAGCAGTGTGCCCGGGGGGCACTCCTACAATGAGCAGTTCTTC. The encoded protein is CASSVPGGHSYNEQFF.